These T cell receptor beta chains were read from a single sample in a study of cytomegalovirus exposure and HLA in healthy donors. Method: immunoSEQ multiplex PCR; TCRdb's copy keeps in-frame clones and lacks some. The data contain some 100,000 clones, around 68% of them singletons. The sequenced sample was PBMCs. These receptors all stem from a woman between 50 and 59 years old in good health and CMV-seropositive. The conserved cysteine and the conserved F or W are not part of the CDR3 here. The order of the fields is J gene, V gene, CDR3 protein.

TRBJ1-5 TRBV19 ASNPDRGPNQPQH
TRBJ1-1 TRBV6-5 ASQSNTEAF
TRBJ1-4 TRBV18 ASSPGQAATNEKLF
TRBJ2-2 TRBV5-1 ASSLAFPGELF
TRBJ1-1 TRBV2 ASSDPVGEAF
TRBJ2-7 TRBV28 ASSQTGGHGRGQY
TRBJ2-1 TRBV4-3 ASSLTRDNEQF
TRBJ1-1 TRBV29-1 SGTLTGNTEAF
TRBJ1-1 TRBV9 ASSRTQGPTEAF
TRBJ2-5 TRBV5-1 ASSLGQGSQETQY
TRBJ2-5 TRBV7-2 ASSFQGARTQY
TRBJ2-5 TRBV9 ASSPLGAGGWETQY
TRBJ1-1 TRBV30 AWKGGPNTEAF
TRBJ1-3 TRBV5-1 ASSLAQGVTGNTIY
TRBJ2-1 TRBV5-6 ASSPQTGTFYNEQF
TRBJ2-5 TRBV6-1 ASSEKGAYVETQY
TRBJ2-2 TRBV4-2 ASSQEPGLAGGSTGELF
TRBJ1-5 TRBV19 ASSVGSGNQPQH
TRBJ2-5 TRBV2 ASSEAGLAGETQY
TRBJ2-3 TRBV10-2 ASAGGHGDTQY
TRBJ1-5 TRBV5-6 ASSFGQGNQPQH
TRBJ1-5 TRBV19 ASSRRQGDQPQH
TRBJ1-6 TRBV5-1 ASSLAAGMDSPLH
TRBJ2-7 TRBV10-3 ATARDSFYEQY
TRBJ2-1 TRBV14 ASSLSGTANEQF
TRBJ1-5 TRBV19 ASRPGQGNQPQH
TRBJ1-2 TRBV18 ASSPGQGLNGYT
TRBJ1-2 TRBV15 ATTDRLVGYT
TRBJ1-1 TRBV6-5 ASSRTANTEAF
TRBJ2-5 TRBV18 ASSPRLTVTQETQY
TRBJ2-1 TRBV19 ASSIAGSSYNEQF
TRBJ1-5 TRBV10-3 AIRDRDQPQH
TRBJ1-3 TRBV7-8 ASSLSGTDLGNTIY
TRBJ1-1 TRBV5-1 ASSLVGQNTEAF
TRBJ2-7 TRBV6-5 ASRPGTGGAYEQY
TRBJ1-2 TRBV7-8 ASSRDIVLYGYT
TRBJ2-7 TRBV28 ASMIRSSYEQY
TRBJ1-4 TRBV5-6 ASSPDRANEKLF
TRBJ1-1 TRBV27 ASRSDRFSEAF
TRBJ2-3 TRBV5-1 ASSLVQGRLSDTQY
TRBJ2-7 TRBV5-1 ASSSDGLARASYEQY
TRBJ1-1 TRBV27 ATTDRGAGSGEAF
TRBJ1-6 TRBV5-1 ASSPGQGNSPLH
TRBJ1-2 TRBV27 ASSLLGGDGYT
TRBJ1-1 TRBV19 ASSPTRNTEAF
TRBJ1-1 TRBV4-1 ASSQAGRQGHTEAF
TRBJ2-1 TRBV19 ASSATGSSYNEQF